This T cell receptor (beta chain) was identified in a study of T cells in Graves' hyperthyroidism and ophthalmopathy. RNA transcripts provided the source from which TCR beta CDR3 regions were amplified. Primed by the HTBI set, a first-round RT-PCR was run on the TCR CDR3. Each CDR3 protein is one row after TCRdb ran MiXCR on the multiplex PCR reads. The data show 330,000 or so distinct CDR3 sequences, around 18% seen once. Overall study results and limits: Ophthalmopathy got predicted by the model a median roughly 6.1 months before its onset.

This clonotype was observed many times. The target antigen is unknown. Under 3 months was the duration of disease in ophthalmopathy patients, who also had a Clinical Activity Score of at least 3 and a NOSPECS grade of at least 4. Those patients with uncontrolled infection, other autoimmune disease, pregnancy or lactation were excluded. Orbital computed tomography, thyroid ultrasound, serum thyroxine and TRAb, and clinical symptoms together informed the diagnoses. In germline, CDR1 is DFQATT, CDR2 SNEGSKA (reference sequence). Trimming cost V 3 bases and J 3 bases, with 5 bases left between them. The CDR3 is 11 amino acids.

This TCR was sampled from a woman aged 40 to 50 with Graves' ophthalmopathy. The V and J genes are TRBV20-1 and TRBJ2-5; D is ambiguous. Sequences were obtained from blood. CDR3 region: CSASWEETQYF. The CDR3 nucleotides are TGCAGTGCTAGCTGGGAAGAGACCCAGTACTTC.